One and the same sample provided the 24 T cell receptor beta chains below, sequenced in a study of blood T cell repertoires in COVID-19. Sequencing was performed with immunoSEQ multiplex PCR; in TCRdb, only in-frame clones are kept and a portion is missing. The data contain around 140,000 clones, approximately 86% of them singletons. Sequenced input: peripheral blood. Source of these receptors: a woman aged 55-70 years with acute or convalescent COVID-19.

The chain recombines TRBV24-1 with TRBJ2-7; D may be TRBD2 (5 bases). CDR1 is KGHDR, CDR2 SFDVKD, per germline. V lost 0 bases and J lost 7, with 6 bases in between. This CDR3 has 12 amino acids. DNA of the CDR3: TGTGCCACCAGTGATTTGCGAGGGGAGCAGTACTTC. It codes for CATSDLRGEQYF.

The chain couples TRBV30 to TRBJ1-2; a weak D match, TRBD1 (6 bases). CDR1 is GTSNPN and CDR2 is SVGIG in the germline V gene (reference sequence). Trimming pared 2 bases from V and 3 bases from J, leaving 10 bases between. This CDR3 spans 13 amino acids. The CDR3 coding sequence is TGTGCCTGGAGTAGGGGACAAGACTATGGCTACACCTTC. Translated, it gives CAWSRGQDYGYTF.

The chain links TRBV6-5 to TRBJ2-3; a weak D match, TRBD2 (5 bases). The CDR3 has 14 residues. The germline gives CDR1 MNHEY, CDR2 SVGAGI. With 6 bases removed from V and 1 base from J, the gap between germline ends came to 11 bases. The CDR3 sequence is CASSRRPGTDTQYF. CDR3 sequence (DNA): TGTGCCAGCAGCCGGAGGCCGGGCACAGATACGCAGTATTTT.

The rearrangement joins TRBV5-1 to TRBJ1-1; 7 nucleotides match TRBD1. CDR3 size: 13 residues. CDR1 is SGHRS, CDR2 YFSETQ, per germline. The J segment lost 4 bases and the V segment lost 1 base, leaving 1 base of the junction unmatched. CDR3 region: CASSLSGGTEAFF. CDR3 sequence (DNA): TGCGCCAGCAGCTTGTCAGGGGGCACTGAAGCTTTCTTT.

About this clone: The sample holds other DNA sequences that translate to the same CDR3. This chain links TRBV28 with TRBJ1-1; no firm D call. The length of the CDR3 is 13 residues. Germline values: CDR1 MDHEN, CDR2 SYDVKM. Trimming cost V 2 bases and J 4 bases, with 8 bases left between them. The CDR3, as DNA: TGTGCCAGCAGTTTAGGGCAGTCCACTGAAGCTTTCTTT. Amino acids: CASSLGQSTEAFF.

This sequence joins TRBV19 and TRBJ1-5; D possibly corresponds to TRBD1 (6 bases). Germline-derived CDR1 and CDR2 are LNHDA and SQIVND (reference sequence). This CDR3 comprises 14 residues. Trimming removed 4 bases at V and 10 bases at J, with 17 bases between. The CDR3 here is CASSTDRSLPPQHF. The CDR3 nucleotides read TGTGCCAGTAGTACCGACAGGTCCCTTCCCCCCCAGCATTTT. The whole variable domain, remainder taken from reference TRBV19 and TRBJ1-5, is DGGITQSPKYLFRKEGQNVTLSCEQNLNHDAMYWYRQDPGQGLRLIYYSQIVNDFQKGDIAEGYSVSREKKESFPLTVTSAQKNPTAFYLCASSTDRSLPPQHFGDGTRLSIL.

J is TRBJ2-1 and V is TRBV6-2 or TRBV6-3; D is ambiguous. V lost 3 bases and J lost 4, with 4 bases in between. Germline CDR1 MNHEY, CDR2 SVGEGT. The CDR3 covers 12 residues. The CDR3 reads CASSYSYNEQFF. The CDR3 DNA reads TGTGCCAGCAGTTATTCATACAATGAGCAGTTCTTC.

This CDR3 is CASSYEGLGYGYTF. In DNA form, the CDR3 reads TGTGCCAGCAGTTACGAAGGACTGGGCTATGGCTACACCTTC. The V and J genes are TRBV6-6 and TRBJ1-2; D is undetermined. The V and J ends lost 2 bases and 4 bases respectively, with 11 bases between them. Per germline, CDR1 MNHNY and CDR2 SVGAGI (reference sequence). The CDR3 is 14 residues long.

This clone was found a few times. The chain couples TRBV28 to TRBJ1-5; tentatively, D is TRBD1 (6 bases). Germline V gene sequence: CDR1 MDHEN, CDR2 SYDVKM. CDR3 length: 14 residues. With 7 bases removed from V and 6 bases from J, the gap between germline ends came to 16 bases. CDR3 nucleotides: TGTGCCAGCATCGGGGGGGGCGGGTTTCAGCCCCAGCATTTT. Its protein is CASIGGGGFQPQHF.

The chain links TRBV11-2 to TRBJ2-3, with 11 bases identical to TRBD2. Trimming cost V 5 bases and J 2 bases; bases outside gene matches: 12. Germline-derived CDR1 and CDR2 are SGHAT and FQNNGV. This CDR3 contains 18 residues. CDR3 coding DNA: TGTGCCAGCAGCCTAGGGGGTGGGACTAGCGGATTCACAGATACGCAGTATTTT. This encodes CASSLGGGTSGFTDTQYF.

This clone appeared a single time. The chain has TRBV6-5 and TRBJ2-3; 9 nucleotides match TRBD1. From germline, CDR1 is MNHEY and CDR2 SVGAGI. This CDR3 spans 14 amino acids. The trim removed 8 bases at V and 7 bases at J, leaving 10 bases unmatched. The CDR3 DNA sequence: TGTGCCAGCGCTACAGGGGGCGCTGAGAATACGCAGTATTTT. It codes for CASATGGAENTQYF.

The rearrangement uses TRBV21-1 and TRBJ2-2; the tabulated D call, TRBD1, remains unverified against the DNA. TRBV21-1 is marked as a pseudogene. This CDR3 has 15 amino acids. The CDR3 loop reads CASSSTAANTGELFF. The CDR3 bases are TGTGCCAGCAGCTCGACAGCAGCGAACACCGGGGAGCTGTTTTTT.

The CDR3 DNA follows: TGTGCCAGCAGCCCCGGACCAGGGCAATACAATGAGCAGTTCTTC. Its protein product is CASSPGPGQYNEQFF. This chain connects TRBV5-4 to TRBJ2-1, with D possibly matching TRBD1 (5 bases). This CDR3 has 15 residues. Trimming pared 4 bases from V and 4 bases from J, leaving 15 bases between. Germline lookup yields CDR1 SGHNT and CDR2 YYREEE (reference sequence).

This sequence joins TRBV28 and TRBJ1-2; D is unclear. CDR3 length: 12 residues. The germline V gene encodes CDR1 MDHEN and CDR2 SYDVKM. The V gene lost 4 bases and the J gene lost 3 bases, with 6 bases spanning the gap. The CDR3 DNA reads TGTGCCAGCAGTTGGTCAGACTATGGCTACACCTTC. This translates into CASSWSDYGYTF.

This chain joins TRBV24-1 and TRBJ2-5, with 10 bases matching TRBD2. Per the germline V gene, CDR1 is KGHDR and CDR2 is SFDVKD. This CDR3 is built from 16 residues. J was trimmed by 5 bases and V by 3 bases; bases with no gene match: 8. For the CDR3, the DNA is TGTGCCACCAGTGATCCCAGAGCGGGGGGGCGGGAGACCCAGTACTTC. Protein sequence: CATSDPRAGGRETQYF.

The chain employs TRBV9 and TRBJ1-2, with a tentative D call TRBD1 (5 bases). The germline V gene has CDR1 SGDLS and CDR2 YYNGEE. The CDR3 is 13 amino acids. V lost 0 bases and J 8 bases, leaving 11 bases between the germline ends. CDR3 sequence: CASSVDGGWGYTF. The CDR3 nucleotides read TGTGCCAGCAGCGTAGACGGGGGTTGGGGCTACACCTTC.

The chain joins TRBV5-5 to TRBJ2-3; D perhaps matches TRBD1 (6 bases). V lost 4 bases and J lost 7, with 19 bases in between. The V gene's germline CDR1 is SGHKS and CDR2 YYEKEE (reference sequence). The CDR3 has 15 amino acids. Here the CDR3 reads CASSVNPGESNTQYF. For the CDR3, the DNA is TGTGCCAGCAGCGTGAACCCAGGGGAGTCAAATACGCAGTATTTT.

The chain couples TRBV6-5 to TRBJ2-1; no reliable D call. V was cut by 6 bases and J by 0 bases, with 9 bases left in between. CDR3 length: 14 amino acids. Germline V gene data show CDR1 as MNHEY and CDR2 as SVGAGI. The CDR3 spells CASRGTRSYNEQFF. DNA for the CDR3: TGTGCCAGCAGGGGCACCCGCTCCTACAATGAGCAGTTCTTC.

The genes are TRBV19 and TRBJ2-3; 10 bases are shared with TRBD2. The CDR3 runs to 16 residues. The germline gives CDR1 LNHDA, CDR2 SQIVND (reference sequence). V lost 5 bases, J lost 2 bases, and 7 bases stayed unmatched. In DNA form, the CDR3 reads TGTGCCAGTAGTGACCCGGGACTAGCGAACACAGATACGCAGTATTTT. Translating it yields CASSDPGLANTDTQYF.

The chain couples TRBV7-2 to TRBJ1-4; D may be TRBD1 (5 bases). The CDR3 length is 14 residues. Germline V gene lookup returns CDR1 SGHTA and CDR2 FQGNSA. Trimming shortened V by 5 bases and J by 3 bases, and 10 bases separated the two germline ends. CDR3 residues: CASSRGRANEKLFF. Written as DNA, the CDR3 is TGTGCCAGCAGCCGGGGGAGGGCTAATGAAAAACTGTTTTTT.

This chain joins TRBV6-2 or TRBV6-3 and TRBJ1-1; TRBD1 matches at 8 bases. After removal of 4 bases from V and 11 bases from J, the junction contained 6 bases not matched to a gene. Germline CDR1 and CDR2: MNHEY and SVGEGT. The CDR3 spans 12 residues. The CDR3 region has the DNA TGTGCCAGCAGTTTTACAGGGGGGGTCGCTTTCTTT. It yields the protein CASSFTGGVAFF.

The genes are TRBV4-2 and TRBJ1-2; TRBD1 agrees at 7 bases. The V gene end was trimmed by 4 bases and the J gene end by 3 bases; junction bases not matched to a gene: 5. CDR3 size: 14 residues. Germline CDR1 is LGHNA and CDR2 is YNFKEQ. CDR3 coding DNA: TGTGCCAGCAGCCCTAGACAGGGTGACTATGGCTACACCTTC. This sequence encodes CASSPRQGDYGYTF.

The V call is TRBV28, the J call TRBJ1-4; 9 bases are a match to TRBD1. CDR1 is MDHEN and CDR2 is SYDVKM in the germline V gene. This CDR3 spans 15 amino acids. V shed 5 bases, J shed 7 bases, and the junction held 8 bases outside the gene matches. CDR3 in amino acids: CASSPPGQGSEKLFF. The CDR3 DNA reads as TGTGCCAGCAGTCCACCGGGACAGGGAAGTGAAAAACTGTTTTTT.

V usage is TRBV2 and J usage is TRBJ2-3; 9 nucleotides agree with TRBD1. This CDR3 region has 15 residues. With V trimmed by 6 bases and J by 6 bases, 10 bases remained unmatched. The germline gives CDR1 SNHLY, CDR2 FYNNEI. This CDR3 is CASSAGTGQWDTQYF. CDR3 in DNA: TGTGCCAGCAGCGCCGGGACAGGGCAGTGGGATACGCAGTATTTT.